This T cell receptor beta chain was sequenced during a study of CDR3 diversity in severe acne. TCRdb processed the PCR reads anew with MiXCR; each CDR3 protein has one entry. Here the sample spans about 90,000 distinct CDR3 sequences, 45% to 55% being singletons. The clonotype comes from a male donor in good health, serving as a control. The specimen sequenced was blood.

The CDR3 sequence: CSARRGGPGNTIYF. Here the CDR3 DNA reads TGCAGTGCTAGGAGAGGGGGCCCTGGAAACACCATATATTTT. The chain has TRBV20-1 and TRBJ1-3; TRBD1 agrees at 7 bases. The CDR3 consists of 14 residues. Germline V gene data show CDR1 as DFQATT and CDR2 as SNEGSKA (reference sequence). The J segment lost 2 bases and the V segment lost 3 bases, leaving 4 bases of the junction unmatched.